These 32 T cell receptor beta chains originate from one sample sequenced in a study of response to subunit inactivated influenza vaccine. MiXCR was run by TCRdb on the RT-PCR reads, yielding one entry per CDR3 protein. The sample lists about 780,000 distinct CDR3 sequences, approximately 18% occurring once. The source material was PBMCs from blood, sampled 5 days after vaccination. All receptors derive from a man between 45 and 60 years old who received an inactivated influenza vaccine.

The rearrangement uses TRBV6-5 and TRBJ2-5; D is perhaps TRBD1 (6 bases). Between the trimmed V and J ends, which lost 2 bases and 2 bases, there was a span of 12 bases. Per the germline V gene, CDR1 is MNHEY and CDR2 is SVGAGI. This CDR3 comprises 15 residues. The CDR3: CASSYLGQIQETQYF. The CDR3 DNA reads as TGTGCCAGCAGTTACCTCGGACAGATTCAAGAGACCCAGTACTTC.

V usage is TRBV4-3 and J usage is TRBJ2-2, with 7 positions matching TRBD2. This CDR3 has 17 residues. Germline CDR1 and CDR2: LGHNA and YSLEER. With V trimmed by 4 bases and J by 0 bases, 8 bases remained unmatched. CDR3 bases: TGCGCCAGCAGCCGGAATTCGGCGGGAGCGAACACCGGGGAGCTGTTTTTT. Its protein is CASSRNSAGANTGELFF.

The rearrangement joins TRBV10-3 to TRBJ1-4; possibly TRBD1 for D (5 bases). The CDR3 extends over 13 amino acids. V shed 11 bases and J shed 6 bases, with 16 bases lying between them. Germline loops: CDR1 ENHRY, CDR2 SYGVKD. CDR3 nucleotides: TGTGCCGTCCGGGGCTGGGAGGATGAAAAACTGTTTTTT. Protein product: CAVRGWEDEKLFF.

This chain joins TRBV28 and TRBJ2-3, with TRBD2 matching 14 bases. The germline CDR1 and CDR2 sequences are MDHEN and SYDVKM. The length of the CDR3 is 19 residues. V lost 6 bases to trimming and J lost 2 bases; unmatched junction nucleotides: 13. CDR3 DNA sequence: TGTGCCAGCAGCTCTAGTGTGACTAGCGGGGGGGAAACCACAGATACGCAGTATTTT. As protein: CASSSSVTSGGETTDTQYF.

Ten or more counts support this clonotype. The V call is TRBV10-3, the J call TRBJ2-1; 14 nucleotides line up with TRBD2. Trimming removed 6 bases from V and 15 bases from J; junction bases left unmatched: 7. This CDR3 spans 13 amino acids. CDR1 is ENHRY, CDR2 SYGVKD, per germline. The CDR3 region has the DNA TGTGCCATCAGCCAGACTAGCGGGGGGGATTCGTTCTTC. Residues: CAISQTSGGDSFF.

This clonotype occurred a few times. The gene calls are TRBV10-3 and TRBJ1-3; D unclear. Germline V gene data show CDR1 as ENHRY and CDR2 as SYGVKD. This CDR3 region has 14 residues. V lost 3 bases and J lost 0, with 6 bases in between. The CDR3 here is CAISDQDSGNTIYF. CDR3 in DNA: TGTGCCATCAGTGACCAGGACTCTGGAAACACCATATATTTT.

This clonotype occurred a few times. The chain employs TRBV6-2 or TRBV6-3 and TRBJ1-1, with no clear D. Germline loops: CDR1 MNHEY, CDR2 SVGEGT. V lost 2 bases and J lost 0, with 13 bases in between. The CDR3 length is 16 residues. CDR3 protein: CASSYLPVGMNTEAFF. CDR3 sequence (DNA): TGTGCCAGCAGTTACCTCCCCGTAGGGATGAACACTGAAGCTTTCTTT.

This clonotype appeared a few times. The gene calls are TRBV6-2 or TRBV6-3 and TRBJ2-1; D perhaps matches TRBD2 (5 bases). CDR1 and CDR2 from the germline V gene are MNHEY and SVGEGT. The CDR3 spans 15 residues. The V end lost 2 bases, the J end lost 5 bases, and 13 bases lay between the germline ends. In nucleotides, the CDR3 is TGTGCCAGCAGTTACGGCGGGTTCGACCACAATGAGCAGTTCTTC. Translation: CASSYGGFDHNEQFF.

This clonotype was detected a few times. The chain links TRBV11-2 to TRBJ2-3; possible D gene TRBD1, 5 bases. There are 14 residues in the CDR3. V was shortened by 5 bases and J by 6 bases, with 15 bases between the two germline ends. Looked up from germline, CDR1 is SGHAT and CDR2 is FQNNGV. As DNA, the CDR3 is TGTGCCAGCAGCCTCAGGGCAAGTTACGATACGCAGTATTTT. Translation gives CASSLRASYDTQYF.

This sequence joins TRBV6-6 and TRBJ2-7; 12 nucleotides agree with TRBD1. This CDR3 is built from 12 residues. The V segment lost 8 bases and the J segment 9 bases; nucleotides outside the gene matches: 5. The germline CDR1 and CDR2 sequences are MNHNY and SVGAGI (reference sequence). CDR3 sequence (DNA): TGTGCCAGCGGGGACAGGGGGCATTCGCAGTACTTC. Amino acids: CASGDRGHSQYF.

In regard to this clonotype: Just one base apart from a much larger clone, this may be a read error. This rearrangement joins TRBV20-1 to TRBJ1-5; TRBD1 aligns across 12 bases. This CDR3 spans 16 amino acids. CDR1 and CDR2 (germline): DFQATT, SNEGSKA (reference sequence). In nucleotides, the CDR3 is TGCTGTGCTAGAGATGGGACAGGGGGCTCCAAACAGCCCCAGCATTTT. Translating it yields CCARDGTGGSKQPQHF.

The chain is built from TRBV9 and TRBJ1-4, with a weak D call TRBD1 (5 bases). Deletions cut 2 bases from V and 0 bases from J, with 14 bases between. Germline V gene sequence: CDR1 SGDLS, CDR2 YYNGEE. The CDR3 is 17 residues long. The CDR3 sequence is CASSVRAGLATNEKLFF. The CDR3 coding sequence is TGTGCCAGCAGCGTTCGTGCGGGGCTGGCAACTAATGAAAAACTGTTTTTT.

CDR3 sequence: CASSWLRTSRNQPQHF. The CDR3 nucleotides read TGCGCCAGCAGCTGGCTTCGGACAAGTCGCAATCAGCCCCAGCATTTT. This chain links TRBV5-1 with TRBJ1-5; perhaps TRBD1 as D (5 bases). This CDR3 comprises 16 residues. Germline loops: CDR1 SGHRS, CDR2 YFSETQ. V was pared by 3 bases and J by 2 bases, with 15 bases between.

This clonotype was counted only a few times. This rearrangement joins TRBV14 to TRBJ2-7; TRBD1 is a possible D gene (6 bases). The CDR3 is 14 residues long. CDR1 is SGHDN, CDR2 FVKESK, per germline. V lost 1 base, J lost 3 bases, and 10 bases lay in between. The CDR3 nucleotides are TGTGCCAGCAGCCAAGTAGCAGGGGTCTACGAGCAGTACTTC. Residues: CASSQVAGVYEQYF.

This rearrangement joins TRBV20-1 to TRBJ2-1, with D perhaps TRBD1 or TRBD2 (5 bases each). Germline CDR1 is DFQATT and CDR2 is SNEGSKA (reference sequence). V gave up 0 bases and J gave up 4 bases, with 13 bases separating them. This CDR3 has 15 amino acids. CDR3 sequence: CSARDLRGGYNEQFF. Here the CDR3 DNA reads TGCAGTGCTAGAGATCTCCGTGGGGGTTACAATGAGCAGTTCTTC.

This clonotype has a count of ten or more. The chain couples TRBV20-1 to TRBJ2-3; 9 bases agree with TRBD2. V lost 2 bases to trimming and J lost 5 bases; unmatched junction nucleotides: 14. There are 17 residues in the CDR3. Germline V CDR1 and CDR2: DFQATT, SNEGSKA (reference sequence). Here the CDR3 DNA reads TGCAGTGCTAGATATCTTGCGGGAGGGAGGAATGGAGATACGCAGTATTTT. As protein: CSARYLAGGRNGDTQYF.

This clonotype was counted at least ten times. This chain uses TRBV20-1 with TRBJ2-7, with TRBD2 matching over 13 bases. With 6 bases clipped from V and 2 bases from J, the junction kept 4 bases outside the gene matches. Germline CDR1 reads DFQATT; CDR2 reads SNEGSKA (reference sequence). The CDR3 spans 14 residues. CDR3 sequence (DNA): TGCAGTGCATTCGGACTAGCGGGAGCCTACGAGCAGTACTTC. Translating it yields CSAFGLAGAYEQYF.

This clonotype was seen a few times. The chain carries TRBV20-1 and TRBJ2-1, with a tentative D call TRBD2 (6 bases). The CDR3 consists of 14 residues. V lost 2 bases and J 8 bases, leaving 16 bases between the germline ends. Germline V gene lookup returns CDR1 DFQATT and CDR2 SNEGSKA (reference sequence). CDR3 sequence: CSARMPNTGDEQFF. In DNA form, the CDR3 reads TGCAGTGCTAGAATGCCGAACACGGGGGATGAGCAGTTCTTC.

This clonotype was recorded many times. CDR3 loop: CAISTAQGLAVHNEQFF. The CDR3 nucleotides are TGTGCCATCAGCACCGCACAGGGACTAGCGGTGCACAATGAGCAGTTCTTC. V usage is TRBV10-3 and J usage is TRBJ2-1, with 11 bases fitting TRBD2. V shed 6 bases, J shed 5 bases, and the junction held 12 bases outside the gene matches. Germline V gene sequence: CDR1 ENHRY, CDR2 SYGVKD. The CDR3 length is 17 residues.

This clonotype was picked up a small number of times. The J gene is TRBJ2-5, the V gene TRBV7-2; maybe TRBD1 (7 bases). The germline V and J ends were trimmed by 5 bases and 7 bases, with 23 bases remaining between them. The CDR3 is made up of 16 amino acids. CDR1 is SGHTA and CDR2 is FQGNSA in the germline V gene. CDR3 bases: TGTGCCAGCAGCCCCGCCGCGGGACAGTTCCTGGGGACCCAGTACTTC. This sequence encodes CASSPAAGQFLGTQYF.

This clonotype was recorded a few times. The chain has TRBV5-5 and TRBJ2-7; a possible D gene is TRBD2 (7 bases). From germline, CDR1 is SGHKS and CDR2 YYEKEE (reference sequence). This CDR3 is 15 amino acids long. V shed 1 base and J shed 3 bases, with 14 bases lying between them. CDR3 region: CASSLTGGRDYEQYF. The DNA for the CDR3 is TGTGCCAGCAGCTTGACGGGGGGCAGGGACTACGAGCAGTACTTC.

The table lists this clonotype with a few counts. The rearrangement links TRBV28 to TRBJ1-6; D gene uncertain. V gave up 6 bases and J gave up 7 bases, with 16 bases separating them. Germline loops: CDR1 MDHEN, CDR2 SYDVKM. The CDR3 covers 15 residues. The CDR3 nucleotides are TGTGCCAGCAGCATCCCCTCGGGCCGAAATTCACCCCTCCACTTT. This gives the protein CASSIPSGRNSPLHF.

This clonotype was counted ten times or more. This chain links TRBV7-8 with TRBJ2-3, with 10 nucleotides matching TRBD2. Unmatched junction bases numbered 6, after V lost 4 bases and J lost 5 bases. This CDR3 comprises 15 residues. Germline V gene sequence: CDR1 SGHVS, CDR2 FQNEAQ. This CDR3 is CASSYTSGKRDTQYF. The CDR3 DNA sequence: TGTGCCAGCAGCTACACTAGCGGGAAGAGAGATACGCAGTATTTT. Using reference TRBV7-8 and TRBJ2-3 for the parts outside the CDR3, the full variable domain is GAGVSQSPRYKVAKRGQDVALRCDPISGHVSLFWYQQALGQGPEFLTYFQNEAQLDKSGLPSDRFFAERPEGSVSTLKIQRTQQEDSAVYLCASSYTSGKRDTQYFGPGTRLTVL.

This clonotype was seen only once. The genes are TRBV28 and TRBJ1-6, with D unclear. V was pared by 3 bases and J by 0 bases, with 12 bases between. The CDR3 has 17 residues. In germline, CDR1 is MDHEN, CDR2 SYDVKM. CDR3 protein: CASSFRTATSYNSPLHF. CDR3 DNA sequence: TGTGCCAGCAGTTTTCGTACAGCGACCTCCTATAATTCACCCCTCCACTTT.

This clonotype has a handful of counts. The rearrangement joins TRBV2 to TRBJ2-7; D not certain. Germline V CDR1 and CDR2: SNHLY, FYNNEI. The CDR3 runs to 13 residues. Trimming left V 6 bases short and J 2 bases short, with 11 bases between. The CDR3 DNA reads TGTGCCAGCAGATTACCGGGTCCCTACGAGCAGTACTTC. Its translation is CASRLPGPYEQYF.

On this clonotype itself: The germline gene is not matched at one end of the junction; a read error may be the cause. This chain links TRBV20-1 with TRBJ1-1, with a tentative D call TRBD1 (5 bases). The length of the CDR3 is 14 residues. Germline V CDR1 and CDR2: DFQATT, SNEGSKA (reference sequence). The CDR3 coding sequence is TGCAGTGCTAGAGTAGGAGGGGCGGAAACTGAAGCTTACTTT. Translated, it gives CSARVGGAETEAYF.

The chain joins TRBV20-1 to TRBJ2-3, with TRBD2 matching 11 bases. CDR1 and CDR2 from the germline V gene are DFQATT and SNEGSKA (reference sequence). Trimming cost V 4 bases and J 6 bases; bases outside gene matches: 12. The CDR3 sequence is 16 residues long. CDR3 loop: CSATRVDSGRADTQYF. The CDR3 DNA is TGCAGTGCTACCCGTGTGGATAGCGGGAGGGCGGATACGCAGTATTTT.

This clonotype was seen just once. This may come from a read error, since a much larger clone is one base off. The V and J genes are TRBV20-1 and TRBJ2-7; D tentatively reads TRBD1 or TRBD2 (5 bases each). CDR1 and CDR2 from the germline V gene are DFQATT and SNEGSKA (reference sequence). The CDR3 loop spans 13 amino acids. DNA of the CDR3: TGCAGTGCCGCCCGGGACGGCAACTACAAGCAGTACTTC. This gives the protein CSAARDGNYKQYF.

This clonotype was seen more than once but under ten times. V and J are TRBV20-1 and TRBJ2-3; TRBD1 matches 7 bases. Germline V gene sequence: CDR1 DFQATT, CDR2 SNEGSKA (reference sequence). Germline trimming cut 2 bases from V and 4 bases from J; bases unmatched to any gene: 0. The CDR3 has 12 residues. CDR3 in amino acids: CSARQGADTQYF. The CDR3, as DNA: TGCAGTGCTAGACAGGGGGCAGATACGCAGTATTTT.

The table lists this clonotype with a few counts. This rearrangement joins TRBV27 to TRBJ2-6, with 8 bases identical to TRBD1. V trimming: 5 bases; J trimming: 4 bases; junction bases outside the gene matches: 13. CDR1 MNHEY and CDR2 SMNVEV come from the germline V gene (reference sequence). This CDR3 comprises 18 residues. CDR3: CASSPETGALGGANVLTF. The CDR3 DNA follows: TGTGCCAGCAGTCCGGAGACAGGGGCCCTAGGAGGGGCCAACGTCCTGACTTTC.

This clonotype was seen only a few times. The V gene is TRBV29-1, the J gene TRBJ1-1; TRBD1 matches at 7 bases. The CDR3 has 14 amino acids. Per germline, CDR1 SQVTM and CDR2 ANQGSEA. Trimming took 4 bases from V and 3 from J; bases not matched to a gene: 8. The chain's CDR3 is CSVVTGRPDTEAFF. In nucleotides, the CDR3 is TGCAGCGTTGTGACAGGGAGACCGGACACTGAAGCTTTCTTT.

The rearrangement uses TRBV20-1 and TRBJ1-1; 8 bases agree with TRBD1. The CDR3 consists of 16 residues. The V and J ends lost 2 bases and 3 bases, in that order; junction bases with no gene match: 11. CDR1 is DFQATT, CDR2 SNEGSKA, per germline (reference sequence). The chain's CDR3 is CSARPLDRVGDTEAFF. The DNA for the CDR3 is TGCAGTGCTAGACCCCTGGACAGGGTGGGAGACACTGAAGCTTTCTTT.